The present entry profiles one T cell receptor (beta chain) with its context. With the 5' RACE reads reprocessed, TCRdb shows one record per CDR3 protein and no DNA. The table for this sample gives some 210,000 distinct CDR3 sequences. This CDR3 has 15 amino acids. Germline V lookup: CDR1 SGHRS, CDR2 YFSETQ. This sample is drawn from a study of monozygotic twins with inflammatory bowel disease. Every donor provided one blood sample measuring 2.5 ml. V usage is TRBV5-1 and J usage is TRBJ1-1. Source material: blood. The sequence was collected from a human donor with ulcerative colitis or Crohn's disease, or a healthy co-twin of an affected twin (not recorded which). The CDR3 sequence: CASSSGGVENTEAFF.